What follows describes a single TCR beta chain. This CDR3 has 14 residues. The germline CDR1 and CDR2 sequences are SNHLY and FYNNEI. These data originate in a study of T cells expressing NK-cell markers. TCRdb derives one entry per CDR3 protein from the 5' RACE reads, leaving out DNA. Its table lists a few hundred thousand distinct CDR3 sequences. The genes are TRBV2 and TRBJ2-3; TCRdb designates TRBD2, a call that cannot be tested without DNA. The sample comprised blood T cells: a sorted CD56 or NKG2C T cell subset, CD4+ or CD8+ T cells, or bulk PBMC T cells (not recorded which). This TCR was recovered from a man aged 18-75 years in good health. Here the CDR3 reads CASMGSGTSYTQYF.